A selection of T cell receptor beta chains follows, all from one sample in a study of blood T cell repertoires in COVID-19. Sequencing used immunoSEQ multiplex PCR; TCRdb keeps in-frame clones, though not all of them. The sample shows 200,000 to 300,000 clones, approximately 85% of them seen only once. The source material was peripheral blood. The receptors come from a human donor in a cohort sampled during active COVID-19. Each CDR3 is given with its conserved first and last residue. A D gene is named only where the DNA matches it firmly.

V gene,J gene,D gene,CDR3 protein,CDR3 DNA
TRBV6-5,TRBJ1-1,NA,CASSRTGTEAFF,TGTGCCAGCAGTCGTACCGGCACTGAAGCTTTCTTT
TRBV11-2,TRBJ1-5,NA,CASSLSGDQPQHF,TGTGCCAGCAGCTTGTCAGGGGATCAGCCCCAGCATTTT
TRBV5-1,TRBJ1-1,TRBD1,CASSLRGRLEVTEAFF,TGCGCCAGCAGCCTAAGGGGGCGTCTTGAGGTCACTGAAGCTTTCTTT
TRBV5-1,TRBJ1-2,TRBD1,CASSFEGLGQEGYTF,TGCGCCAGCAGCTTTGAGGGCCTAGGACAGGAAGGCTACACCTTC
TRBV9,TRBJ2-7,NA,CASSVGPPSSYEQYF,TGTGCCAGCAGCGTAGGTCCACCCAGCTCCTACGAGCAGTACTTC
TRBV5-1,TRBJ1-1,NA,CASSLAPGGTEAFF,TGCGCCAGCAGCTTGGCTCCCGGGGGGACTGAAGCTTTCTTT
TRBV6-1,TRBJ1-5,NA,CASSAGGEYSNQPQHF,TGTGCCAGCAGTGCCGGGGGGGAATATAGCAATCAGCCCCAGCATTTT
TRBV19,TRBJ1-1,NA,CASIGGRTEAFF,TGTGCCAGTATTGGGGGGAGGACTGAAGCTTTCTTT
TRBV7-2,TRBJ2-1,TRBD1,CASSFLDRGSDEQFF,TGTGCCAGCAGCTTTCTAGACAGGGGGAGTGATGAGCAGTTCTTC
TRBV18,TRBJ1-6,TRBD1,CASSLPTGRNSPLHF,TGTGCCAGCTCACTCCCGACAGGGCGTAATTCACCCCTCCACTTT
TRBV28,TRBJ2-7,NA,CASSSTSFFTVAYEQYF,TGTGCCAGCAGTTCCACTTCCTTCTTCACAGTCGCCTACGAGCAGTACTTC
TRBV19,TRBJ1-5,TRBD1,CASHRGTYQPQHF,TGTGCCAGCCACAGGGGGACCTATCAGCCCCAGCATTTT
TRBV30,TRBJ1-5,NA,CAWGQNNQPQHF,TGTGCCTGGGGTCAAAACAATCAGCCCCAGCATTTT
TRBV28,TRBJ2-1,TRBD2,CASSLAGDGQFF,TGTGCCAGCAGTTTAGCGGGGGATGGGCAGTTCTTC
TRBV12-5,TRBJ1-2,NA,CASGLANLVQGGYGYTF,TGTGCTAGTGGTTTGGCAAACCTCGTACAGGGCGGCTATGGCTACACCTTC